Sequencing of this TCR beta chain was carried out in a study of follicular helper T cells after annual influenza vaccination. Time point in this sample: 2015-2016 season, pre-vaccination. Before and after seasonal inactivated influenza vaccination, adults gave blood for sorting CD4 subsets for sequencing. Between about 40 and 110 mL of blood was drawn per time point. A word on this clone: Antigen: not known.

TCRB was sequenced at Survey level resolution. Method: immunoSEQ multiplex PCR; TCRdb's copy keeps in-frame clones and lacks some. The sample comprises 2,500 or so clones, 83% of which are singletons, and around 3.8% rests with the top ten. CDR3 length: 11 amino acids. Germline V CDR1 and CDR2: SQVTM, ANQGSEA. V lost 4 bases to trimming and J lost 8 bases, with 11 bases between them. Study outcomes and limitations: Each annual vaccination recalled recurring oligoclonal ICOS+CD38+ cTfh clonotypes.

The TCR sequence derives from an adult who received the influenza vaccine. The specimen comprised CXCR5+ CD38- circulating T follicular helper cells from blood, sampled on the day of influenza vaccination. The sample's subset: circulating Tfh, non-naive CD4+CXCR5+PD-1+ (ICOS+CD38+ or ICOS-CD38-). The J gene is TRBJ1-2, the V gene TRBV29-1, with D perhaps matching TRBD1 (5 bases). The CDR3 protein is CSVGGTGGYTF. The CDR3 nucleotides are TGCAGCGTTGGCGGGACCGGCGGCTACACCTTC.